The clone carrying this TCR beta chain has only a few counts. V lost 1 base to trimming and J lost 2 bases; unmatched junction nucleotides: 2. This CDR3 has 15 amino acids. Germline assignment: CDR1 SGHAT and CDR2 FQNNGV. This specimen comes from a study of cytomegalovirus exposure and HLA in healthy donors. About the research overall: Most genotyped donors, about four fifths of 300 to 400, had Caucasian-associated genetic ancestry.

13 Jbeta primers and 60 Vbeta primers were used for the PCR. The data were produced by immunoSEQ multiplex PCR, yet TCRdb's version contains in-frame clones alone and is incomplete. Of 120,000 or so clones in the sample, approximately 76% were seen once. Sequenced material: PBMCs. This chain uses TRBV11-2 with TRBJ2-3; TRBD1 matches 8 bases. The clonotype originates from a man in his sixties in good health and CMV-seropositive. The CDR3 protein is CASSLGQGHTDTQYF. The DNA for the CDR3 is TGTGCCAGCAGCTTAGGACAGGGGCACACAGATACGCAGTATTTT.